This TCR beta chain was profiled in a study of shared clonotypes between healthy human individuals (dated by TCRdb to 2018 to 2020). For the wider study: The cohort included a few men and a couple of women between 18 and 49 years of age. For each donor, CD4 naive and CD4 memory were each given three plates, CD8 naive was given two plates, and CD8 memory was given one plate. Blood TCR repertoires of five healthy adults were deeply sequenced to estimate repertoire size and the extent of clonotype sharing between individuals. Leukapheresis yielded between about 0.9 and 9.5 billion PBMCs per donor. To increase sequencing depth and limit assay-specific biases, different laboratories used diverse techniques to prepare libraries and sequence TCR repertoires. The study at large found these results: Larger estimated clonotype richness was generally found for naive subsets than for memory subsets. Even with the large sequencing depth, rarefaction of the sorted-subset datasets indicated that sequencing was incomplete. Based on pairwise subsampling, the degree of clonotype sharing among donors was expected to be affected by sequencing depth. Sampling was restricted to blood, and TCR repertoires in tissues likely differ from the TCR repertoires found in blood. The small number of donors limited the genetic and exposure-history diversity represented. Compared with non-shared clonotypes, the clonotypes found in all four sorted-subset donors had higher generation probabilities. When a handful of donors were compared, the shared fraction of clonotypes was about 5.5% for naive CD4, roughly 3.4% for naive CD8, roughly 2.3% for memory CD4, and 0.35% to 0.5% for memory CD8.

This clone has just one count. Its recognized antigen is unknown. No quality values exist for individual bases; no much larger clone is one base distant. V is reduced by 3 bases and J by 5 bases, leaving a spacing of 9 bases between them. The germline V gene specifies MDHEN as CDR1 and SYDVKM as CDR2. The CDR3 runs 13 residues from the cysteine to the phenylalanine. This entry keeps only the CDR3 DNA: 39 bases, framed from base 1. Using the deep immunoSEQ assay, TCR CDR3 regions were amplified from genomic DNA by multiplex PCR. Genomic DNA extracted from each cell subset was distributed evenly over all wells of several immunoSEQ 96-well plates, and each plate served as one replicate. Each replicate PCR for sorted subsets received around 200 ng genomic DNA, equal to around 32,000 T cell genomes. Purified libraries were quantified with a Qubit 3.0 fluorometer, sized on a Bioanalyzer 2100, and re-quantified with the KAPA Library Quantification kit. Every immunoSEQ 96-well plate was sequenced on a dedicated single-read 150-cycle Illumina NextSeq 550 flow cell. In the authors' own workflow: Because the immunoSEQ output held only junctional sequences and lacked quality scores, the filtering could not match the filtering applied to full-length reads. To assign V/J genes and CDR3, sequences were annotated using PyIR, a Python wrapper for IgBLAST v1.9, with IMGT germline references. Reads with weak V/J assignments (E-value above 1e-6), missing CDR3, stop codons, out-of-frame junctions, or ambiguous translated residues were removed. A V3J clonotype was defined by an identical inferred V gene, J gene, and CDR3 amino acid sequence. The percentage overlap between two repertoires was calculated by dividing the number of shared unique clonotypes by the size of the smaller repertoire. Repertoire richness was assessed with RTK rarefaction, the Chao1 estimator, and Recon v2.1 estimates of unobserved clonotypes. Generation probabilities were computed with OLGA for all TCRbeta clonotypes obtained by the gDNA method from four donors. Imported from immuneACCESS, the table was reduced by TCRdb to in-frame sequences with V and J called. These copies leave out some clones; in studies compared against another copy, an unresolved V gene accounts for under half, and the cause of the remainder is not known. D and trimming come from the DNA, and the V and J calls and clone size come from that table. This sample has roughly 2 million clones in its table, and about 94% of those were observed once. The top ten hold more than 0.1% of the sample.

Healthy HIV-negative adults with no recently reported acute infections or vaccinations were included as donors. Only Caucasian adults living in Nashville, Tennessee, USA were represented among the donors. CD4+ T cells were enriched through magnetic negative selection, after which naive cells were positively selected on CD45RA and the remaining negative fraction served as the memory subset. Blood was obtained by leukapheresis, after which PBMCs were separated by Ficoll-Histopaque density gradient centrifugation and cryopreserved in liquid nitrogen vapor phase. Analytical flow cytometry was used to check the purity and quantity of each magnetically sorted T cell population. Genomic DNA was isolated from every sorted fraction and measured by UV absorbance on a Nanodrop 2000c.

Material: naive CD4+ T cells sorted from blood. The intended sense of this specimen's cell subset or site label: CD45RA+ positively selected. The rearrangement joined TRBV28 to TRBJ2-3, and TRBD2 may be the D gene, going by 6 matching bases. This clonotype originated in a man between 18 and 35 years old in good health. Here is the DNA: TGTGCCAGCAGTTTGCGGGGAGGAGATACGCAGTATTTT. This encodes CASSLRGGDTQYF.